These 19 T cell receptor beta chains were sequenced from one sample in a study of T cell clonality in common variable immunodeficiency. Broader study findings: Fewer deletions and N-nucleotide insertions were reportedly seen in common variable immunodeficiency TCR beta sequences.

For these TCRs, the target antigens are not known. The assay was immunoSEQ multiplex PCR, and TCRdb's table has in-frame clones only and misses some. The sample totals about 15,000 clones; its top ten clones hold 4.9%. The sample was peripheral blood mononuclear cells. The source of these receptors is a human donor with common variable immunodeficiency.

Notes on this clone: The read ends 3 residues before the CDR3 terminus; that terminus is restored from the germline J gene. This rearrangement joins TRBV6-2 or TRBV6-3 to TRBJ2-7, with TRBD1 identical over 11 bases. The CDR3 extends over 16 amino acids. Unmatched junction bases numbered 10, after V lost 6 bases and J lost 3 bases. Germline loops: CDR1 MNHEY, CDR2 SVGEGT. Incomplete CDR3 DNA: TGTGCCAGCAGCTTTCTGATCGGGACAGGGGGCTACGAG. Translating gives CASSFLIGTGGYE. The entire CDR3 reads CASSFLIGTGGYEQYF.

Turning to this clone: The read stops 3 residues short of the end of the CDR3; the missing end is completed from the germline J gene. The chain has TRBV6-1 and TRBJ2-7, with TRBD2 matching 12 bases. Per germline, CDR1 MNHNS and CDR2 SASEGT. The V gene end was trimmed by 0 bases and the J gene end by 0 bases; junction bases not matched to a gene: 9. The CDR3 covers 19 residues. Partial CDR3 DNA: TGTGCCAGCAGTGAAGCGACTAGCGGGGGCCCTTTACTCTCCTACGAG. This codes for CASSEATSGGPLLSYE. The whole CDR3 protein is CASSEATSGGPLLSYEQYF.

Of note for this clone: The CDR3 end lies 3 residues beyond the end of the read and is filled in from the germline J gene. The rearrangement uses TRBV14 and TRBJ1-2; D perhaps matches TRBD1 (6 bases). CDR1 SGHDN and CDR2 FVKESK come from the germline V gene. The CDR3 loop spans 12 amino acids. The CDR3 bases that were read are TGTGCCAGCAGCCCCAGGGGCTGGGGC. Translating gives CASSPRGWG. The whole CDR3 region reads CASSPRGWGYTF. The whole variable domain, remainder taken from reference TRBV14 and TRBJ1-2, is EAGVTQFPSHSVIEKGQTVTLRCDPISGHDNLYWYRRVMGKEIKFLLHFVKESKQDESGMPNNRFLAERTGGTYSTLKVQPAELEDSGVYFCASSPRGWGYTFGSGTRLTVV.

Note on this clone: The CDR3 extends 3 residues past the end of the read, so its final part is completed from the germline J gene. V is TRBV11-2 and J is TRBJ2-5; 10 nucleotides align to TRBD1. The V and J ends lost 5 bases and 4 bases, in that order; junction bases with no gene match: 7. Germline lookup yields CDR1 SGHAT and CDR2 FQNNGV. The CDR3 sequence is 15 residues long. Here the CDR3 reads CASSVGQGMGETQYF. The DNA read from the CDR3 is TGTGCCAGCAGCGTGGGACAGGGGATGGGAGAGACC.

About this clone: Sequencing ends 3 residues short of the CDR3 end; the germline J gene provides the rest. This chain links TRBV29-1 with TRBJ2-3; 8 bases are shared with TRBD2. The CDR3 length is 14 residues. CDR1 is SQVTM and CDR2 is ANQGSEA in the germline V gene. The junction had 12 bases not matched to a gene; V was cut back by 7 bases and J by 6 bases. This chain's CDR3 is CSAGAGDVSDTQYF. The sequenced CDR3 bases are TGCAGCGCCGGAGCGGGAGACGTGTCGGATACG.

With respect to this clone: The read ends 3 residues before the CDR3 terminus; that terminus is restored from the germline J gene. V usage is TRBV14 and J usage is TRBJ2-6, with a weak D call TRBD2 (6 bases). This CDR3 spans 15 amino acids. V lost 5 bases and J lost 7, with 15 bases in between. CDR1 is SGHDN, CDR2 FVKESK, per germline. The CDR3 region is CASSSIRGRANVLTF. Incomplete CDR3 DNA: TGTGCCAGCAGCTCCATCCGGGGGAGAGCCAACGTC.

This clone is labeled medium-sized based on frequency. The CDR3 goes on 3 residues after the read ends, and that part is filled in from the germline J gene. The J gene is TRBJ1-2, the V gene TRBV7-2, with D possibly being TRBD1 (6 bases). V lost 5 bases, J lost 5 bases, and 12 bases lay in between. Germline loops: CDR1 SGHTA, CDR2 FQGNSA. This CDR3 contains 13 residues. This CDR3 reads CASSPGQNYGYTF. Incomplete CDR3 DNA: TGTGCCAGCAGCCCCGGACAGAATTATGGC.

Concerning this clone: The read stops 3 residues short of the end of the CDR3; the missing end is completed from the germline J gene. V gene TRBV9 combines with J gene TRBJ2-5; D gene uncertain. CDR3 length equals 13 residues. CDR1 and CDR2 from the germline V gene are SGDLS and YYNGEE. The V and J ends lost 0 bases and 1 base respectively, with 4 bases between them. The part of the CDR3 DNA that was read is TGTGCCAGCAGCGTAGCCTTCCAAGAGACC. Translation: CASSVAFQET. The full CDR3 protein is CASSVAFQETQYF.

About this clone itself: The read halts 3 residues ahead of the CDR3 end, with the missing end drawn from the germline J gene. The chain recombines TRBV29-1 with TRBJ2-5; 9 bases align to TRBD1. Trimming at V came to 6 bases and at J to 3 bases, leaving 5 bases not matched to a gene. The CDR3 is 13 residues long. Looked up from germline, CDR1 is SQVTM and CDR2 is ANQGSEA. The CDR3 bases that were read are TGCAGCGTCAACCGGGACAGGGAAGAGACC. Amino acids: CSVNRDREET. From start to end, the CDR3 is CSVNRDREETQYF.

About this clone: The read terminates 3 residues before the CDR3 end, so the remaining end is supplied by the germline J gene. The V call is TRBV6-1, the J call TRBJ2-5; D not resolved. The CDR3 has 13 residues. Germline V gives CDR1 MNHNS, CDR2 SASEGT. The V gene lost 4 bases and the J gene lost 0 bases, with 6 bases spanning the gap. The sequenced CDR3 bases are TGTGCCAGCAGTGTGGGCTACCAAGAGACC. It yields the protein CASSVGYQET. The whole CDR3 sequence reads CASSVGYQETQYF.

As to this clone: The read terminates 3 residues before the CDR3 end, so the remaining end is supplied by the germline J gene. The chain links TRBV5-1 to TRBJ1-2; D perhaps matches TRBD1 (6 bases). This CDR3 is built from 12 residues. Germline CDR1 is SGHRS and CDR2 is YFSETQ. This chain's CDR3 is CASRITGSSYTF. The part of the CDR3 DNA that was read is TGCGCCAGCAGGATAACAGGGAGTAGC.

About this clone itself: With the read ending 3 residues before the CDR3 end, the germline J gene is used to fill in that end. This chain joins TRBV20-1 and TRBJ1-5; TRBD1 matches 7 bases. Unmatched junction bases numbered 12, after V lost 0 bases and J lost 7 bases. The CDR3 contains 16 residues. CDR1 is DFQATT and CDR2 is SNEGSKA in the germline V gene (reference sequence). CDR3 DNA (partial): TGCAGTGCTAGAGAGACTCGACAGGGAGGGTGGCAGCCC. It translates to CSARETRQGGWQP. The full CDR3 protein is CSARETRQGGWQPQHF.

Of note for this clone: Read coverage stops 3 residues before the CDR3 terminus; the germline J gene supplies the remainder. V and J are TRBV7-6 and TRBJ1-2; 10 nucleotides agree with TRBD1. This CDR3 is built from 15 residues. The V gene's germline CDR1 is SGHVS and CDR2 FNYEAQ. Trimming cost V 5 bases and J 4 bases; bases outside gene matches: 7. CDR3 residues: CASSLGTGEGYGYTF. The CDR3 DNA, read in part, is TGTGCCAGCAGCCTTGGGACAGGGGAGGGCTATGGC.

Comment on this clone: The CDR3 is cut off 3 residues early in the read; its end comes from the germline J gene. The chain links TRBV6-2 or TRBV6-3 to TRBJ2-3; D not certain. Germline CDR1 is MNHEY and CDR2 is SVGEGT. V gave up 6 bases and J gave up 7 bases, with 8 bases separating them. The CDR3 spans 11 residues. This CDR3 reads CASSLSHTQYF. CDR3 bases read: TGTGCCAGCAGCCTCTCTCATACG.

This clone is classed as medium-sized (0.01 to 0.1%) by frequency. From the germline J gene comes the end of the CDR3, since the read stops 3 residues before it. The J gene is TRBJ1-4, the V gene TRBV15; 7 nucleotides agree with TRBD1. The CDR3 loop spans 14 amino acids. Germline values: CDR1 LNHNV, CDR2 YYDKDF (reference sequence). Trimming at V came to 1 base and at J to 7 bases, leaving 3 bases not matched to a gene. The covered CDR3 bases are TGTGCCACCAGCAGAGGGGGACAGCCTGAAAAA. Translating gives CATSRGGQPEK. The whole CDR3 sequence is CATSRGGQPEKLFF.

As for this clone: The read ends 3 residues before the CDR3 terminus; that terminus is restored from the germline J gene. The chain carries TRBV19 and TRBJ1-5, with TRBD1 identical over 9 bases. CDR1 and CDR2 from the germline V gene are LNHDA and SQIVND (reference sequence). The ends lost 7 bases at V and 1 base at J; junction bases unmatched: 11. CDR3 length equals 17 residues. CDR3 DNA (partial): TGTGCCAGTATGACGGGACAGGGCTTTACGAGCAATCAGCCC. This encodes CASMTGQGFTSNQP. The whole CDR3 protein is CASMTGQGFTSNQPQHF.

Note on this clone: The DNA ends 3 residues before the CDR3 does, and the rest of the CDR3 is filled in from the germline J gene. The chain is built from TRBV30 and TRBJ1-5; 8 bases are a match to TRBD1. This CDR3 has 14 amino acids. Germline CDR1 and CDR2: GTSNPN and SVGIG (reference sequence). The V and J ends lost 2 bases and 4 bases, in that order; junction bases with no gene match: 4. The CDR3 protein is CAWSRTGLNQPQHF. CDR3 DNA, as far as it was read: TGTGCCTGGAGTAGGACAGGGCTGAATCAGCCC.

With respect to this clone: The read ends 3 residues shy of where the CDR3 ends; the end is completed using the germline J gene. The rearrangement uses TRBV11-2 and TRBJ2-3; D is perhaps TRBD2 (6 bases). Germline V gene lookup returns CDR1 SGHAT and CDR2 FQNNGV. This CDR3 has 15 amino acids. V was cut by 6 bases and J by 3 bases, with 16 bases left in between. CDR3 residues: CASSASWGETDTQYF. Partial CDR3 DNA: TGTGCCAGCAGTGCCTCGTGGGGGGAAACAGATACG.

On this clone: The read ends 3 residues before the CDR3 terminus; that terminus is restored from the germline J gene. This chain links TRBV20-1 with TRBJ1-6; D might be TRBD1 (5 bases). V lost 1 base, J lost 7 bases, and 8 bases lay in between. This CDR3 region has 13 residues. From germline, CDR1 is DFQATT and CDR2 SNEGSKA (reference sequence). The CDR3 protein is CSARGQPNSPLHF. The DNA read from the CDR3 is TGCAGTGCTAGAGGACAGCCGAATTCACCC.